Presented here are 4 T cell receptor beta chains from one specimen sequenced in a study of T cell changes during pregnancy in multiple sclerosis. TCRdb keeps only in-frame clones here, not all; method: immunoSEQ multiplex PCR. The table has about 39,000 clones, over 75% seen once. The material was CD8+ T cells from peripheral blood mononuclear cells, obtained in the first trimester of pregnancy. These receptors all come from a female donor with multiple sclerosis, enrolled in a pregnancy study.

The chain is built from TRBV6-4 and TRBJ2-1; 10 nucleotides line up with TRBD2. After removal of 5 bases from V and 8 bases from J, the junction contained 6 bases not matched to a gene. The CDR3 totals 14 residues. CDR1 and CDR2 from the germline V gene are MRHNA and SNTAGT. The CDR3 DNA follows: TGTGCCAGCAGTTCTAGCGGGGGAGGGCATGAGCAGTTCTTC. Encoded protein: CASSSSGGGHEQFF.

The rearrangement joins TRBV5-5 to TRBJ1-1; a possible D gene is TRBD1 (6 bases). V shed 4 bases and J shed 0 bases, with 16 bases lying between them. The CDR3 consists of 16 residues. Per the germline V gene, CDR1 is SGHKS and CDR2 is YYEKEE (reference sequence). CDR3 in DNA: TGTGCCAGCAGCCTAGGACAGCCAAGCATGAACACTGAAGCTTTCTTT. Amino acids: CASSLGQPSMNTEAFF.

This chain uses TRBV7-2 with TRBJ2-7; 11 positions match TRBD2. Germline V gene data show CDR1 as SGHTA and CDR2 as FQGNSA. The V and J ends lost 5 bases and 0 bases, in that order; junction bases with no gene match: 15. CDR3 length equals 19 residues. CDR3 amino acids: CASSPRWASGGRYSYEQYF. The CDR3 coding sequence is TGTGCCAGCAGCCCGCGGTGGGCTAGCGGGGGGCGTTACTCCTACGAGCAGTACTTC. Filled out from reference TRBV7-2 and TRBJ2-7, the complete variable domain reads GAGVSQSPSNKVTEKGKDVELRCDPISGHTALYWYRQSLGQGLEFLIYFQGNSAPDKSGLPSDRFSAERTGGSVSTLTIQRTQQEDSAVYLCASSPRWASGGRYSYEQYFGPGTRLTVT.

The V gene is TRBV9, the J gene TRBJ1-1; D is unresolved. Germline V CDR1 and CDR2: SGDLS, YYNGEE. V was shortened by 0 bases and J by 2 bases, with 8 bases between the two germline ends. This CDR3 region has 14 residues. The CDR3 sequence is CASSVGARNTEAFF. The CDR3 DNA follows: TGTGCCAGCAGCGTAGGGGCCAGAAACACTGAAGCTTTCTTT.